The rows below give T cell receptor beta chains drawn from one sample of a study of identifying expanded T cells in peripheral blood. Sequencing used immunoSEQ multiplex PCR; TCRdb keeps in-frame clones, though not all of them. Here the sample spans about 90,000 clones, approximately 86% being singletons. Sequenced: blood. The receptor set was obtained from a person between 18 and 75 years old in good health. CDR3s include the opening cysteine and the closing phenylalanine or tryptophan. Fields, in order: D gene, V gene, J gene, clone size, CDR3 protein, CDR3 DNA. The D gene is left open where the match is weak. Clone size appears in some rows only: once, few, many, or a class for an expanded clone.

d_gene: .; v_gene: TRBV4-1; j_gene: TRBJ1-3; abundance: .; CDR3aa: CASSPSPRTFGPGNTIYF; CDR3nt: TGCGCCAGCAGCCCTTCCCCGAGGACCTTCGGCCCTGGAAACACCATATATTTT
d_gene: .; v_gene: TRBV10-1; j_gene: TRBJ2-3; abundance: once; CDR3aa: CASSEVDVDVGQNTDTQYF; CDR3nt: TGCGCCAGCAGCGAGGTGGATGTCGACGTCGGACAGAACACAGATACGCAGTATTTT
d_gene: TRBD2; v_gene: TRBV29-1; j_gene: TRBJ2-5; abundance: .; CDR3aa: CSVRTLAGTQETQYF; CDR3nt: TGCAGCGTTCGAACCCTAGCGGGCACGCAAGAGACCCAGTACTTC
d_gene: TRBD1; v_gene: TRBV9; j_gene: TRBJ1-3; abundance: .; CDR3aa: CASSAPTGGEGNTIYF; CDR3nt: TGTGCCAGCAGCGCCCCGACAGGGGGCGAAGGAAACACCATATATTTT
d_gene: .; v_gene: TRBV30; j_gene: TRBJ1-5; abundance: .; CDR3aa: CAWSAGGEQPQHF; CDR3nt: TGTGCCTGGAGTGCAGGAGGCGAGCAGCCCCAGCATTTT
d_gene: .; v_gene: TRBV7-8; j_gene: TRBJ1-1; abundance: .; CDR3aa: CASSSFDRDTEAFF; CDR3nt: TGTGCCAGCAGCTCCTTCGACAGAGACACTGAAGCTTTCTTT
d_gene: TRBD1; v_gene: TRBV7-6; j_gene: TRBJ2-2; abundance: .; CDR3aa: CASSSGQGGNTGELFF; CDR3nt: TGTGCCAGCAGCTCCGGACAGGGGGGGAACACCGGGGAGCTGTTTTTT
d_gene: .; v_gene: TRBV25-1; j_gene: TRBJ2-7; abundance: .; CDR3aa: CASSPDSYEQYF; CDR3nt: TGTGCCAGCAGCCCAGACAGCTACGAGCAGTACTTC
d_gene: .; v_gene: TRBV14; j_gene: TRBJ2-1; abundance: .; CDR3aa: CASSQELASPYNEQFF; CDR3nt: TGTGCCAGCAGCCAAGAGTTAGCCTCACCCTACAATGAGCAGTTCTTC
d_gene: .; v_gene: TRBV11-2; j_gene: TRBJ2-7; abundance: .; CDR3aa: CASSFNRDASYEQYF; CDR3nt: TGTGCCAGCAGCTTTAATCGGGACGCCTCCTACGAGCAGTACTTC
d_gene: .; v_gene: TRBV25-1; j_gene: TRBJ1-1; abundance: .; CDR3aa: CASSEGWTEAFF; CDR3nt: TGTGCCAGCAGTGAAGGTTGGACTGAAGCTTTCTTT
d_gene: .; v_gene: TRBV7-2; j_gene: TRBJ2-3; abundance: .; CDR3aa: CASSLDGDTQYF; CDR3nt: TGTGCCAGCAGCTTAGACGGAGATACGCAGTATTTT
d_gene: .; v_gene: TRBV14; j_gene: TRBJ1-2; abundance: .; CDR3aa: CASSQARDHGYTF; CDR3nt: TGTGCCAGCAGCCAAGCCAGGGATCATGGCTACACCTTC
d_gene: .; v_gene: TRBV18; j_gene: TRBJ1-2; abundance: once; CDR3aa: CASSPVDGGYTF; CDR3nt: TGTGCCAGCTCACCAGTGGACGGAGGCTACACCTTC